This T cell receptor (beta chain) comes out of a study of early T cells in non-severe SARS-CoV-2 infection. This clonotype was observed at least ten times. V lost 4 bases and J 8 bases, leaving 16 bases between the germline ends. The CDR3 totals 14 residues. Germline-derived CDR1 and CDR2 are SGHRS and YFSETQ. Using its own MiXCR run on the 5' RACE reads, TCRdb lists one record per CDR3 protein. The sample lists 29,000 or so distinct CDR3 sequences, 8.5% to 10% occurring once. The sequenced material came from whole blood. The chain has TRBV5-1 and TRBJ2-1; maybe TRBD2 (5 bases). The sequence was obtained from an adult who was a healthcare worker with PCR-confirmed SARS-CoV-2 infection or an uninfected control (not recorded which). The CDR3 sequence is CASSGSGKRHEQFF. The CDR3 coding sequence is TGCGCCAGCAGCGGTTCGGGGAAGCGGCATGAGCAGTTCTTC. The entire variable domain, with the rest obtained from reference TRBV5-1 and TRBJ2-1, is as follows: KAGVTQTPRYLIKTRGQQVTLSCSPISGHRSVSWYQQTPGQGLQFLFEYFSETQRNKGNFPGRFSGRQFSNSRSEMNVSTLELGDSALYLCASSGSGKRHEQFFGPGTRLTVL.